This T cell receptor beta chain comes out of a study of blood T cells in healthy people across ages. Per-sample yields of isolated PBMCs were at least 7 million. A second PCR, run for roughly 7 to 12 cycles, used a sample-barcoded 5' primer plus a J-beta primer mix. Any given sample supplied a minimum of 2.5 million CDR3-containing paired-end reads. TCRdb ran MiXCR on the 5' RACE reads and lists one entry per CDR3 protein. This sample has approximately 900,000 distinct CDR3 sequences; 25% to 35% occur once, and the top ten carry about 9.4%. The CDR3 contains 13 residues. Germline CDR1 and CDR2: ENHRY and SYGVKD. Deletions cut 2 bases from V and 3 bases from J, with 6 bases between. The sample also formed part of further work on T cells of mothers and their children. Per that paper: Barcodes and 2-4 random nucleotides were added by M1S in the second PCR.

The sequencing input was blood. This TCR came from a middle-aged woman in good health. The chain joins TRBV10-3 to TRBJ2-3; no definite D call. The CDR3 reads CAISEPGTDTQYF. DNA for the CDR3: TGTGCCATCAGTGAGCCCGGGACAGATACGCAGTATTTT.